This is a list of T cell receptor beta chains from one sample in a study of neoadjuvant nivolumab and ipilimumab in lung cancer. Clones were read by immunoSEQ multiplex PCR, and TCRdb kept only the in-frame ones, dropping some. The sample has approximately 30,000 clones; over 75% are singletons. The sample consisted of peripheral blood, taken after neoadjuvant nivolumab, alone or with ipilimumab, at or shortly before surgery. The receptor set was obtained from an adult with non-small cell lung cancer. Each CDR3 is given with its conserved first and last residue. D genes are given only for firm matches. Clone size appears in some rows only: once, few, many, or a class for an expanded clone.

TRBV10-3,NA,TRBD1,TRBJ1-5,TGTGCCATCAGCCCGGGACAGGGGACGGGTCAGCCCCAGCATTTT,CAISPGQGTGQPQHF
TRBV5-4,NA,TRBD2,TRBJ2-5,TGTGCCAGCAGCTTCCCAATAGCGGGGGGTCAAAGAGAGACCCAGTACTTC,CASSFPIAGGQRETQYF
TRBV5-1,once,TRBD2,TRBJ2-1,TGCGCCAGCAGCACCGGACTAGCGGGGGGCCAAAACAATGAGCAGTTCTTC,CASSTGLAGGQNNEQFF
TRBV29-1,NA,NA,TRBJ1-2,TGCAGCGTTGAAGAGGAGGGAGTCTTGGACACCTTC,CSVEEEGVLDTF
TRBV28,NA,NA,TRBJ2-5,TGTGCCAGCAGACAAACAGGGCCAGGCCAAGAGACCCAGTACTTC,CASRQTGPGQETQYF
TRBV14,NA,TRBD1,TRBJ1-1,TGTGCCAGCAGCCCAAATCCAGGGGGCAGGACTGAAGCTTTCTTT,CASSPNPGGRTEAFF
TRBV15,NA,TRBD2,TRBJ2-2,TGTGCCACCAAACAAACTAGCGGGGACACCGGGGAGCTGTTTTTT,CATKQTSGDTGELFF
TRBV7-8,NA,TRBD1,TRBJ2-7,TGTGCCAGCAGCTTGGGGACAGGGATCGGCTACGAGCAGTACTTC,CASSLGTGIGYEQYF
TRBV4-3,once,TRBD2,TRBJ2-2,TGCGCCAGCAGCCTCGGGACTAGCGGGGGGGCAGGCGGGGAGCTGTTTTTT,CASSLGTSGGAGGELFF
TRBV18,NA,NA,TRBJ1-1,TGTGCCAGCTCACCACCGAACACTGAAGCTTTCTTT,CASSPPNTEAFF
TRBV6-1,NA,NA,TRBJ2-2,TGTGCCAGCAGTACCCGGGTATCTAACACCGGGGAGCTGTTTTTT,CASSTRVSNTGELFF
TRBV2,NA,TRBD1,TRBJ2-7,TGTGCCAGCAGTGAGGGACAGGTCCACAATGCCTACGAGCAGTACTTC,CASSEGQVHNAYEQYF
TRBV7-6,NA,NA,TRBJ2-7,TGTGCCAGCAGCTTAGGGCATGCCAACTACGAGCAGTACTTC,CASSLGHANYEQYF
TRBV5-1,NA,NA,TRBJ1-5,TGCGCCAGCAGCTTGAGAGGGTCTCAGCCCCAGCATTTT,CASSLRGSQPQHF
TRBV29-1,NA,NA,TRBJ1-2,TGCAGCGTTGAAAGCAACGGAGCTGCGGCTGGCTACACCTTC,CSVESNGAAAGYTF
TRBV7-2,NA,NA,TRBJ2-7,TGTGCCAGCAGCTTAGTTCCAGTTGTCTCCTACGAGCAGTACTTC,CASSLVPVVSYEQYF
TRBV15,NA,NA,TRBJ1-1,TGTGCCACCAGCAGGGGTGAGGGCGGCGTGAACACTGAAGCTTTCTTT,CATSRGEGGVNTEAFF
TRBV5-5,NA,NA,TRBJ1-2,TGTGCCAGCAGCCTAGGTGGGGGGAGCGGCTACACCTTC,CASSLGGGSGYTF
TRBV18,NA,NA,TRBJ2-1,TGTGCCAGCTCACCCAGACAGATTGAAAGCTCCTACAATGAGCAGTTCTTC,CASSPRQIESSYNEQFF
TRBV6-1,NA,NA,TRBJ2-3,TGTGCCAGCAGTCTTGACTTCGGCACAGATACGCAGTATTTT,CASSLDFGTDTQYF
TRBV7-2,once,TRBD2,TRBJ2-1,TGTGCCAGCAGCGGGAGGACTAGCGGGGGGGCTGAGCAGTTCTTC,CASSGRTSGGAEQFF
TRBV5-1,NA,NA,TRBJ1-1,TGCGCCAGCAGCTTGGAGGGAACAGGGAATGAAGCTTTCTTT,CASSLEGTGNEAFF
TRBV5-6,NA,TRBD1,TRBJ2-7,TGTGCCAGCAGCCGTGACAGGGGCTACGAGCAGTACTTC,CASSRDRGYEQYF
TRBV18,once,NA,TRBJ2-2,TGTGCCAGCTCACCCCGGCTGAACACCGGGGAGCTGTTTTTT,CASSPRLNTGELFF
TRBV4-3,NA,TRBD2,TRBJ2-7,TGCGCCAGCAGCCAAGGCCTAGCGGGAAACTCCTACGAGCAGTACTTC,CASSQGLAGNSYEQYF
TRBV5-1,NA,TRBD2,TRBJ2-5,TGCGCCAGCAGCTTGGCGCTAGCGGGGGACCAAGAGACCCAGTACTTC,CASSLALAGDQETQYF
TRBV6-5,few,NA,TRBJ2-2,TGTGCCAGCAGTACTTATGGGGAGCTGTTTTTT,CASSTYGELFF
TRBV5-1,NA,TRBD1,TRBJ1-1,TGCGCCAGTATTAACCGGGACAGGGCGAACACTGAAGCTTTCTTT,CASINRDRANTEAFF
TRBV28,NA,NA,TRBJ2-7,TGTGCCAGCACCCAACGGACGGGCTCCTACGAGCAGTACTTC,CASTQRTGSYEQYF
TRBV11-2,NA,NA,TRBJ2-3,TGTGCCAGCAGCTCCCGACTGAGCGATCCGCAGTATTTT,CASSSRLSDPQYF
TRBV6-1,NA,TRBD1,TRBJ2-3,TGTGCCAGCAGTGAAGCTGGGACAGGGACAGATACGCAGTATTTT,CASSEAGTGTDTQYF
TRBV5-1,NA,TRBD2,TRBJ2-5,TGCGCCAGCAGCTTGGAAGCGGGGGGCCAAGAGACCCAGTACTTC,CASSLEAGGQETQYF
TRBV19,once,NA,TRBJ2-1,TGTGCCAGTAGTCAAAGAGTGCAGTTCTTC,CASSQRVQFF
TRBV7-3,NA,TRBD1,TRBJ1-1,TGTGCCAGCAGACCCGGACAGGGGATAACTGAAGCTTTCTTT,CASRPGQGITEAFF
TRBV10-3,NA,NA,TRBJ1-1,TGTGCCATCAGTGACGCGAACACTGAAGCTTTCTTT,CAISDANTEAFF
TRBV11-2,NA,NA,TRBJ1-1,TGTGCCAGCAGCTTCGGGACCGCGAACACTGAAGCTTTCTTT,CASSFGTANTEAFF
TRBV5-1,NA,NA,TRBJ2-7,TGCGCCAGCAGCCCGGGCGGAGTTGACGAGCAGTACTTC,CASSPGGVDEQYF
TRBV6-5,NA,TRBD1,TRBJ1-2,TGTGCCAGCAGCTCGACAGGGTTCAGCTATGGCTACACCTTC,CASSSTGFSYGYTF
TRBV10-3,NA,NA,TRBJ1-5,TGTGCCATCAGCATCGGGGTGGGCAATCAGCCCCAGCATTTT,CAISIGVGNQPQHF
TRBV2,NA,TRBD1,TRBJ2-1,TGTGCCAGTTCCAGGAGGGGGACAGGGGGTTACAATGAGCAGTTCTTC,CASSRRGTGGYNEQFF
TRBV19,NA,TRBD2,TRBJ2-2,TGTGCCAGTAGTATCCGGGGGGGGAACACCGGGGAGCTGTTTTTT,CASSIRGGNTGELFF
TRBV5-6,NA,NA,TRBJ2-5,TGTGCCAGCAGCTTGGCTGGCGGAGAGACCCAGTACTTC,CASSLAGGETQYF
TRBV5-1,NA,TRBD1,TRBJ2-7,TGCGCCAGCAGCGATGGGACAGGCCGCTACGAGCAGTACTTC,CASSDGTGRYEQYF
TRBV6-1,NA,TRBD1,TRBJ2-7,TGTGCCAGCAGTGGAGGGACAGGCACCTACGAGCAGTACTTC,CASSGGTGTYEQYF
TRBV5-1,NA,TRBD1,TRBJ1-4,TGCGCCAGCAGCTTGGAAGGGACAGGGAATGAAAAACTGTTTTTT,CASSLEGTGNEKLFF
TRBV5-1,NA,NA,TRBJ1-1,TGCGCCAGCAGCTTGGGGACACTAAACACTGAAGCTTTCTTT,CASSLGTLNTEAFF
TRBV9,NA,NA,TRBJ1-1,TGTGCCAGCAGCGTAGGACCAAAGGGCACTGAAGCTTTCTTT,CASSVGPKGTEAFF